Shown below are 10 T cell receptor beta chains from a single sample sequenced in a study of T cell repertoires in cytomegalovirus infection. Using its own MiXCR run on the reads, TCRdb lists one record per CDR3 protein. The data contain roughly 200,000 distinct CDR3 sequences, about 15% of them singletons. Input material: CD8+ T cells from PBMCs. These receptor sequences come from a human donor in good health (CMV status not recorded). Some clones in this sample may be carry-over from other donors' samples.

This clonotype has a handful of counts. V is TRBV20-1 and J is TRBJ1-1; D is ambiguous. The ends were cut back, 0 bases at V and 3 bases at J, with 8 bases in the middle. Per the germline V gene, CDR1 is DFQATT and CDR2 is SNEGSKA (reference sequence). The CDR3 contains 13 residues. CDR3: CSARDFGYTEAFF. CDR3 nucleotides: TGCAGTGCTAGAGATTTCGGGTACACTGAAGCTTTCTTT.

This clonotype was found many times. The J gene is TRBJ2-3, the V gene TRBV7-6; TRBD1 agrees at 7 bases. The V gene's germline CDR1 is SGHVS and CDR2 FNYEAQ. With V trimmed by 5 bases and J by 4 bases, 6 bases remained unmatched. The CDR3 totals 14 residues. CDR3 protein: CASSLRQGADTQYF. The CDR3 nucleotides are TGTGCCAGCAGCCTGCGACAGGGCGCAGATACGCAGTATTTT.

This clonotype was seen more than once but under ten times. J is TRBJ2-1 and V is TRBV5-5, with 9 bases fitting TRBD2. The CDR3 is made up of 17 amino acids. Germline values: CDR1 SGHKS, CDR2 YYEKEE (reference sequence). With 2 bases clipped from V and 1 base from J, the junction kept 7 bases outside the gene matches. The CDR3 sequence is CASSLRRGGTSYNEQFF. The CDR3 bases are TGTGCCAGCAGCTTACGGCGGGGGGGCACATCCTACAATGAGCAGTTCTTC.

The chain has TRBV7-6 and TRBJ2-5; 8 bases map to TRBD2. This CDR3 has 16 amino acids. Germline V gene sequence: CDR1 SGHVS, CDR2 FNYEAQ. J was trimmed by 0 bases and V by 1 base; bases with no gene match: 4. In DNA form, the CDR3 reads TGTGCCAGCAGCTTAGTCGCAGCGGGGGACCAAGAGACCCAGTACTTC. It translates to CASSLVAAGDQETQYF.

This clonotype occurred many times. The CDR3 region is CASSPAGSSYEQYF. The DNA for the CDR3 is TGTGCCAGCAGCCCAGCGGGGAGCTCCTACGAGCAGTACTTC. J is TRBJ2-7 and V is TRBV28; 7 positions match TRBD2. The V and J ends lost 6 bases and 0 bases, in that order; junction bases with no gene match: 5. The germline V gene has CDR1 MDHEN and CDR2 SYDVKM. The length of the CDR3 is 14 residues.

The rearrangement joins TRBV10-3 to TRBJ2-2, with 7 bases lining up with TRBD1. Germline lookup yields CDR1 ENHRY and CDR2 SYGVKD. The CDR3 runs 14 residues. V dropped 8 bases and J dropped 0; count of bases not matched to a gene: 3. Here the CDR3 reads CAIAGTANTGELFF. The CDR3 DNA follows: TGTGCCATCGCCGGGACAGCGAACACCGGGGAGCTGTTTTTT.

The CDR3 DNA reads TGTGCCAGCAGGGATTTAACAGGGTGGCGTGGCAATCAGCCCCAGCATTTT. Its protein is CASRDLTGWRGNQPQHF. The chain is built from TRBV2 and TRBJ1-5; perhaps TRBD1 as D (6 bases). This CDR3 has 17 amino acids. The germline CDR1 and CDR2 sequences are SNHLY and FYNNEI. V was pared by 6 bases and J by 2 bases, with 20 bases between. Full variable domain (outside the CDR3, taken from reference TRBV2 and TRBJ1-5): EPEVTQTPSHQVTQMGQEVILRCVPISNHLYFYWYRQILGQKVEFLVSFYNNEISEKSEIFDDQFSVERPDGSNFTLKIRSTKLEDSAMYFCASRDLTGWRGNQPQHFGDGTRLSIL.

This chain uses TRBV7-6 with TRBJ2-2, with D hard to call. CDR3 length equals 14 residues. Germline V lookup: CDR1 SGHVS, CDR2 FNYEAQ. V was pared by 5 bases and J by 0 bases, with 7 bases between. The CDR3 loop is CASSPRPNTGELFF. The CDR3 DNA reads TGTGCCAGCAGCCCCAGACCGAACACCGGGGAGCTGTTTTTT.

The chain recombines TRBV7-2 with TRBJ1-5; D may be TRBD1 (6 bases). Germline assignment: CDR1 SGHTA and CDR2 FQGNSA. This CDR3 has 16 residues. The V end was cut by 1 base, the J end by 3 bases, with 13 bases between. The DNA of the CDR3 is TGTGCCAGCAGCTTAGACGGCAGGGGATACAATCAGCCCCAGCATTTT. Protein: CASSLDGRGYNQPQHF.

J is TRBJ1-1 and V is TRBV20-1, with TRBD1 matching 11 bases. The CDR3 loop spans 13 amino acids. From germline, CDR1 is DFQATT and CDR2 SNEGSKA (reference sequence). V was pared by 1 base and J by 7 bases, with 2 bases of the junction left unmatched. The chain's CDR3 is CSARGTGGFEAFF. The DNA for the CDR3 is TGCAGTGCTAGAGGGACAGGGGGCTTTGAAGCTTTCTTT.